The 27 T cell receptor beta chains below were found in one sample sequenced in a study of monozygotic twins with inflammatory bowel disease. For each CDR3 protein, TCRdb gives one entry from its re-call of the 5' RACE reads, without DNA. The sample has more than 300,000 distinct CDR3 sequences. The material sequenced was blood. The receptors were gathered from a human donor with ulcerative colitis or Crohn's disease, or a healthy co-twin of an affected twin (not recorded which).

The chain employs TRBV13 and TRBJ1-3; TCRdb's assignment of TRBD1 cannot be checked, as there is no DNA. The CDR3 covers 16 residues. Germline V gene lookup returns CDR1 PRHDT and CDR2 FYEKMQ (reference sequence). The CDR3: CASSSSHQGTGNTIYF.

The chain joins TRBV11-2 to TRBJ1-3; absent DNA, TCRdb's TRBD1 call cannot be checked. The CDR3 sequence is 19 residues long. Germline CDR1 and CDR2: SGHAT and FQNNGV. The CDR3 sequence: CASSSTGTGRQLTGNTIYF.

The rearrangement links TRBV24-1 to TRBJ2-1; TCRdb names TRBD2, which stays unverified in the absence of DNA. Germline CDR1 and CDR2: KGHDR and SFDVKD. The CDR3 has 15 amino acids. CDR3 sequence: CATSDYAGGYNEQFF.

The J gene is TRBJ2-1, the V gene TRBV12-3 or TRBV12-4. The CDR3 covers 14 residues. CDR3 residues: CASSLNHNYNEQFF.

The chain uses TRBV12-3 or TRBV12-4 and TRBJ2-4; TCRdb outputs TRBD1, but without DNA this stays unchecked. The CDR3 covers 15 residues. The CDR3 sequence is CASTPAGGTKNMQYF.

This chain joins TRBV5-4 and TRBJ2-5; with no DNA, the TCRdb D assignment of TRBD2 cannot be verified. The CDR3 consists of 14 residues. The germline V gene encodes CDR1 SGHNT and CDR2 YYREEE (reference sequence). The CDR3 sequence is CASSNAGGPETQYF.

This rearrangement joins TRBV20-1 to TRBJ2-7; absent DNA, TCRdb's TRBD1 call cannot be checked. The CDR3 covers 15 residues. The germline V gene encodes CDR1 DFQATT and CDR2 SNEGSKA (reference sequence). CDR3 sequence reads: CSALQGRGVSYEQYF.

J is TRBJ1-1 and V is TRBV30. Germline V gene sequence: CDR1 GTSNPN, CDR2 SVGIG (reference sequence). The CDR3 spans 14 residues. The CDR3 here is CAWSLGPPGAEAFF.

The genes are TRBV7-2 and TRBJ1-5. Germline assignment: CDR1 SGHTA and CDR2 FQGNSA. CDR3 length: 13 amino acids. This CDR3 reads CASSSDLDQPQHF. Full variable domain (missing parts from reference TRBV7-2 and TRBJ1-5): GAGVSQSPSNKVTEKGKDVELRCDPISGHTALYWYRQSLGQGLEFLIYFQGNSAPDKSGLPSDRFSAERTGGSVSTLTIQRTQQEDSAVYLCASSSDLDQPQHFGDGTRLSIL.

The V call is TRBV7-2, the J call TRBJ2-3; TCRdb picks TRBD1, but there is no DNA to check that call. The germline V gene has CDR1 SGHTA and CDR2 FQGNSA. The CDR3 spans 15 residues. CDR3: CASSLTPISTDTQYF.

The CDR3 here is CASSRSGRASSYEQYF. The J gene is TRBJ2-7, the V gene TRBV18; TCRdb returns TRBD2, unconfirmable since there is no DNA. This CDR3 contains 16 residues. Germline V gives CDR1 KGHSH, CDR2 LQKENI.

The V and J genes are TRBV10-3 and TRBJ2-7. The CDR3 loop spans 13 amino acids. The germline V gene encodes CDR1 ENHRY and CDR2 SYGVKD. The CDR3 protein is CAISESERYEQYF.

CDR3 amino acids: CASSPKPGQGANEQYF. The chain has TRBV7-3 and TRBJ2-7; checking the TCRdb D call of TRBD1 is not possible without DNA. Germline assignment: CDR1 SGHTA and CDR2 FQGTGA. The length of the CDR3 is 16 residues.

This rearrangement joins TRBV28 to TRBJ2-2; the D call of TRBD1 rests on TCRdb alone, since no DNA is present to check it. Germline V gene sequence: CDR1 MDHEN, CDR2 SYDVKM. This CDR3 region has 14 residues. The CDR3 loop reads CASRPGGSTGELFF.

The chain employs TRBV11-2 and TRBJ1-5; checking the TCRdb D call of TRBD1 is not possible without DNA. Germline CDR1 SGHAT, CDR2 FQNNGV. The CDR3 spans 19 residues. The CDR3 sequence: CASSPRPRGDPTGNQPQHF.

The chain carries TRBV18 and TRBJ2-3; the TRBD1 assignment by TCRdb is unverifiable without DNA. Germline lookup yields CDR1 KGHSH and CDR2 LQKENI. This CDR3 contains 16 residues. The CDR3: CASSLPPGGTADTQYF. The variable domain in full, completed from reference TRBV18 and TRBJ2-3, reads NAGVMQNPRHLVRRRGQEARLRCSPMKGHSHVYWYRQLPEEGLKFMVYLQKENIIDESGMPKERFSAEFPKEGPSILRIQQVVRGDSAAYFCASSLPPGGTADTQYFGPGTRLTVL.

The chain is built from TRBV7-3 and TRBJ2-3. The CDR3 sequence is 12 residues long. CDR1 and CDR2 (germline): SGHTA, FQGTGA. CDR3: CASSLDPDTQYF.

This sequence joins TRBV12-3 or TRBV12-4 and TRBJ2-7; there is no DNA to check the TCRdb D call of TRBD1. This CDR3 has 16 amino acids. The CDR3 sequence is CASSLGTGGTSYEQYF.

The chain carries TRBV5-4 and TRBJ1-2; the TCRdb call, TRBD1, lacks DNA for checking. This CDR3 has 15 amino acids. Germline CDR1 SGHNT, CDR2 YYREEE (reference sequence). CDR3 residues: CASQDPSTGNHGYTF.

The chain employs TRBV29-1 and TRBJ2-1; checking the TCRdb D call of TRBD1 is not possible without DNA. The germline CDR1 and CDR2 sequences are SQVTM and ANQGSEA. This CDR3 region has 12 residues. CDR3 sequence reads: CSVVRDQNEQFF.

The chain has TRBV5-5 and TRBJ1-3; TCRdb lists TRBD1, though no DNA is available to test this call. Germline V gives CDR1 SGHKS, CDR2 YYEKEE (reference sequence). This CDR3 region has 18 residues. The CDR3 loop is CASSLARDTGRSGNTIYF.

The genes are TRBV7-2 and TRBJ2-5. The CDR3 extends over 16 amino acids. Germline values: CDR1 SGHTA, CDR2 FQGNSA. Here the CDR3 reads CASSLDPGMRGETQYF. The variable domain in full, with the rest retrieved from reference TRBV7-2 and TRBJ2-5, is GAGVSQSPSNKVTEKGKDVELRCDPISGHTALYWYRQSLGQGLEFLIYFQGNSAPDKSGLPSDRFSAERTGGSVSTLTIQRTQQEDSAVYLCASSLDPGMRGETQYFGPGTRLLVL.

The chain employs TRBV15 and TRBJ2-7. CDR1 and CDR2 (germline): LNHNV, YYDKDF (reference sequence). The CDR3 contains 12 residues. CDR3 residues: CATSRQSYEQYF.

This chain joins TRBV10-3 and TRBJ2-7; the D call from TCRdb, TRBD1, cannot be confirmed without DNA. The germline CDR1 and CDR2 sequences are ENHRY and SYGVKD. This CDR3 has 14 amino acids. The CDR3 here is CATPPGTEDYEQYF.

The V and J genes are TRBV5-6 and TRBJ2-7; TCRdb reports TRBD1, a call that lacks DNA to check it against. CDR3 size: 15 residues. The germline V gene encodes CDR1 SGHDT and CDR2 YYEEEE. This chain's CDR3 is CASSIPGTGTYEQYF.

The chain employs TRBV4-3 and TRBJ1-4; TCRdb outputs TRBD1, but without DNA this stays unchecked. Germline-derived CDR1 and CDR2 are LGHNA and YSLEER. The CDR3 covers 15 residues. CDR3 sequence reads: CASSQVGGGNEKLFF.

The rearrangement uses TRBV20-1 and TRBJ1-6. Germline values: CDR1 DFQATT, CDR2 SNEGSKA (reference sequence). This CDR3 is 17 amino acids long. The chain's CDR3 is CSASFFLGELNNSPLHF.